Listed here are 27 T cell receptor beta chains from one sample, sequenced in a study of vaccination effects on CD4 cells after COVID-19 (dated by TCRdb to the early 2020s). To identify antigen-specific CD4+ T cell clonotypes by their expansion, the ViraFEST assay first stimulated PBMC with viral peptide pools and then applied TCR sequencing. After around 11 days of culture, CD4+ T cells were isolated with the EasySep CD4+ T cell isolation kit. Participants received two doses of either the BNT162b2 or the mRNA-1273 mRNA SARS-CoV-2 vaccine. Their antigen targets remain unknown. Libraries were prepared through the immunoSEQ multiplex PCR assay. TCRdb retrieved this table from immuneACCESS and kept in-frame rearrangements only. Not all clones are present; in checked studies, unresolved V genes account for under half, and no reason is known for the remainder. For this sample the table gives roughly 71,000 clones, of which around 81% were detected only once. The ten largest clones represent 1.2% of the sample.

The sequenced sample was CD4+ T cells from PBMCs cultured with HCoV-229E spike peptides, obtained after COVID-19 vaccination. Read against the paper, the sample's cell subset or site label means: HCoV-229E spike overlapping peptide pool stimulation. The origin of the receptors is a human donor who received a COVID-19 vaccine.

This rearrangement joins TRBV15 to TRBJ2-7; no firm D call. From germline, CDR1 is LNHNV and CDR2 YYDKDF (reference sequence). The CDR3 consists of 14 residues. The V end was cut by 0 bases, the J end by 2 bases, with 8 bases between. The CDR3 region has the DNA TGTGCCACCAGCAGAGATCACGACCCCTACGAGCAGTACGTC. This encodes CATSRDHDPYEQYV.

The J gene is TRBJ1-6, the V gene TRBV5-1, with 9 bases matching TRBD1. The germline CDR1 and CDR2 sequences are SGHRS and YFSETQ. The CDR3 has 14 amino acids. The V segment lost 4 bases and the J segment 6 bases; nucleotides outside the gene matches: 2. The DNA of the CDR3 is TGCGCCAGCAGCCCGGGACAGGGTAATTCACCCCTCCACTTT. Its translation is CASSPGQGNSPLHF.

The J gene is TRBJ2-1, the V gene TRBV19; no clear D. Trimming stripped 5 bases from V and 2 bases from J, with 10 bases between. The V gene's germline CDR1 is LNHDA and CDR2 SQIVND (reference sequence). The CDR3 is 14 amino acids. CDR3: CASSPEYAYNEQFF. The CDR3 nucleotides read TGTGCCAGTAGTCCGGAATACGCCTACAATGAGCAGTTCTTC.

The J gene is TRBJ2-5, the V gene TRBV7-2; 10 nucleotides line up with TRBD1. J was trimmed by 3 bases and V by 3 bases; bases with no gene match: 7. The CDR3 spans 16 residues. Germline-derived CDR1 and CDR2 are SGHTA and FQGNSA. CDR3 protein: CASSFTGTGVKETQYF. CDR3 DNA sequence: TGTGCCAGCAGCTTCACCGGGACAGGGGTTAAAGAGACCCAGTACTTC.

V gene TRBV28 combines with J gene TRBJ2-2, with a tentative D call TRBD1 (5 bases). V lost 6 bases and J 8 bases, leaving 13 bases between the germline ends. The germline V gene has CDR1 MDHEN and CDR2 SYDVKM. The CDR3 contains 13 residues. The chain's CDR3 is CASSPGHSGELFF. The CDR3 DNA reads as TGTGCCAGCAGCCCCGGACATTCGGGGGAGCTGTTTTTT.

The chain recombines TRBV7-8 with TRBJ1-1; D is ambiguous. Trimming took 0 bases from V and 3 from J, leaving 8 bases between them. Germline V gene data show CDR1 as SGHVS and CDR2 as FQNEAQ. This CDR3 region has 14 residues. The CDR3 coding sequence is TGTGCCAGCAGCTTAGCTCTGGGGTACACTGAAGCTTTCTTT. Protein sequence: CASSLALGYTEAFF.

The J gene is TRBJ2-3, the V gene TRBV27, with 8 bases aligning to TRBD2. The V gene end was trimmed by 6 bases and the J gene end by 0 bases; junction bases not matched to a gene: 20. Looked up from germline, CDR1 is MNHEY and CDR2 is SMNVEV (reference sequence). CDR3 length equals 20 residues. CDR3 in DNA: TGTGCCAGCAGCTCCCCAAGATGGAGCGGGGGTACTACTAGCACAGATACGCAGTATTTT. It translates to CASSSPRWSGGTTSTDTQYF.

V gene TRBV4-3 combines with J gene TRBJ2-3, with no clear D. CDR3 length: 13 amino acids. The V gene lost 0 bases and the J gene lost 10 bases, with 11 bases spanning the gap. The germline V gene encodes CDR1 LGHNA and CDR2 YSLEER. The chain's CDR3 is CASSQEDFSPQYF. The DNA of the CDR3 is TGCGCCAGCAGCCAAGAAGACTTTTCGCCGCAGTATTTT.

The V gene is TRBV9, the J gene TRBJ2-2, with a possible D match to TRBD1 (6 bases). V was clipped by 5 bases and J by 6 bases, with 14 bases between them. The CDR3 totals 14 residues. In germline, CDR1 is SGDLS, CDR2 YYNGEE. The CDR3 sequence: CASSWTAHSGELFF. The CDR3 DNA follows: TGTGCCAGCAGTTGGACAGCCCACTCCGGGGAGCTGTTTTTT. The variable domain in full, with the rest retrieved from reference TRBV9 and TRBJ2-2, is DSGVTQTPKHLITATGQRVTLRCSPRSGDLSVYWYQQSLDQGLQFLIQYYNGEERAKGNILERFSAQQFPDLHSELNLSSLELGDSALYFCASSWTAHSGELFFGEGSRLTVL.

This clone was observed once. The chain links TRBV5-6 to TRBJ2-5, with D perhaps being TRBD1 or TRBD2 (6 bases each). Germline V gene data show CDR1 as SGHDT and CDR2 as YYEEEE. Between the trimmed V and J ends, which lost 3 bases and 4 bases, there was a span of 10 bases. The CDR3 has 13 amino acids. The CDR3 reads CASSWGAGETQYF. CDR3 sequence (DNA): TGTGCCAGCAGCTGGGGGGCCGGAGAGACCCAGTACTTC.

V gene TRBV11-3 combines with J gene TRBJ2-1, with 10 bases fitting TRBD1. Germline V gene data show CDR1 as SGHNT and CDR2 as YENEEA. The CDR3 sequence is 16 residues long. Trimming at V came to 1 base and at J to 7 bases, leaving 7 bases not matched to a gene. The CDR3 nucleotides are TGTGCCAGCAGCTTAGGGGGAGGGACAGGGGTTAATGAGCAGTTCTTC. The encoded protein is CASSLGGGTGVNEQFF.

The V and J genes are TRBV4-1 and TRBJ1-2; 8 bases match TRBD1. V shed 4 bases, J shed 8 bases, and the junction held 12 bases outside the gene matches. This CDR3 has 15 amino acids. Germline values: CDR1 MGHRA, CDR2 YSYEKL. DNA for the CDR3: TGCGCCAGCAGCCCACCAGGGGGCGACGATTACGGCTACACCTTC. It is translated as CASSPPGGDDYGYTF.

The genes are TRBV18 and TRBJ2-7; D is unresolved. The CDR3 sequence is 12 residues long. The V gene's germline CDR1 is KGHSH and CDR2 LQKENI. The ends were cut back, 2 bases at V and 2 bases at J, with 4 bases in the middle. The CDR3 loop reads CASSPGPYEQYV. The DNA of the CDR3 is TGTGCCAGCTCACCAGGACCCTACGAGCAGTACGTC.

The chain uses TRBV3-1 (or the pseudogene TRBV3-2) and TRBJ2-1; perhaps TRBD1 as D (6 bases). The CDR3 sequence is 15 residues long. In germline, CDR1 is LGHDT, CDR2 YNNKEL (reference sequence). V was trimmed by 6 bases and J by 1 base, leaving 13 bases between them. The chain's CDR3 is CASRQSGQSYNEQFF. CDR3 coding DNA: TGTGCCAGCAGACAGAGCGGACAGTCCTACAATGAGCAGTTCTTC.

This chain connects TRBV7-2 to TRBJ1-2, with D possibly matching TRBD1 (5 bases). Germline CDR1 SGHTA, CDR2 FQGNSA. The CDR3 length is 14 residues. Trimming took off 1 base at V and 8 bases at J, with 14 bases between the two ends. CDR3 coding DNA: TGTGCCAGCAGCTTAGAGGGACGCAGGACAGGCTACACCTTC. Translating it yields CASSLEGRRTGYTF.

The rearrangement uses TRBV5-1 and TRBJ2-3, with 9 nucleotides matching TRBD2. This CDR3 has 16 residues. Germline CDR1 SGHRS, CDR2 YFSETQ. J lost 2 bases, V lost 0 bases, and 4 bases had no gene match. The CDR3 DNA follows: TGCGCCAGCAGCTTGGCGACTAGCGGCACCACAGATACGCAGTATTTT. Translation gives CASSLATSGTTDTQYF.

This clone has just one count. The chain links TRBV6-5 to TRBJ2-7; a possible D gene is TRBD2 (5 bases). The CDR3 is made up of 13 amino acids. Germline lookup yields CDR1 MNHEY and CDR2 SVGAGI. Trimming left V 5 bases short and J 6 bases short, with 14 bases between. The CDR3 here is CASSRGRGIEQYV. The CDR3, as DNA: TGTGCCAGCAGTCGCGGGCGTGGGATCGAGCAGTACGTC.

Only a few counts were recorded for this clone. This rearrangement joins TRBV10-1 to TRBJ1-1; possibly TRBD1 for D (5 bases). Germline V gene sequence: CDR1 WNHNN, CDR2 SYGVQD (reference sequence). The length of the CDR3 is 15 residues. V was trimmed by 5 bases and J by 0 bases, leaving 13 bases between them. The CDR3 nucleotides read TGCGCCAGCAGTTCGGGGGGGAAACTGAACACTGAAGCTTTCTTT. Residues: CASSSGGKLNTEAFF.

The chain carries TRBV5-8 and TRBJ2-7; TRBD1 or TRBD2 may be the D gene (6 bases each). The ends were cut back, 7 bases at V and 4 bases at J, with 12 bases in the middle. CDR1 is SGHTS, CDR2 YDEGEE, per germline. The CDR3 runs to 12 residues. CDR3 sequence reads: CASRRGGYEQYV. Written as DNA, the CDR3 is TGTGCCAGCCGGAGAGGGGGGTACGAGCAGTACGTC.

V gene TRBV24-1 combines with J gene TRBJ2-3, with 8 bases matching TRBD2. The CDR3 extends over 16 amino acids. The J segment lost 6 bases and the V segment lost 2 bases, leaving 9 bases of the junction unmatched. Looked up from germline, CDR1 is KGHDR and CDR2 is SFDVKD. CDR3 nucleotides: TGTGCCACCAGTGATTCTCCTTCGCGGGGGGTCGATACGCAGTATTTT. It encodes CATSDSPSRGVDTQYF.

The chain employs TRBV19 and TRBJ2-5; D is ambiguous. CDR1 and CDR2 from the germline V gene are LNHDA and SQIVND (reference sequence). Trimming shortened V by 4 bases and J by 4 bases, and 13 bases separated the two germline ends. This CDR3 contains 14 residues. The CDR3 loop reads CASSTMSSSETQYF. The DNA for the CDR3 is TGTGCCAGTAGTACCATGAGTAGTTCAGAGACCCAGTACTTC.

The V gene is TRBV5-1, the J gene TRBJ1-1; D remains unclear. Per the germline V gene, CDR1 is SGHRS and CDR2 is YFSETQ. The CDR3 totals 14 residues. Between the trimmed V and J ends, which lost 0 bases and 8 bases, there was a span of 14 bases. CDR3 DNA: TGCGCCAGCAGCTTGGGTACGGGGTCGGGGGAAGCTTTCTTT. The encoded protein is CASSLGTGSGEAFF.

The rearrangement links TRBV3-1 (or the pseudogene TRBV3-2) to TRBJ2-1, with 13 bases that match TRBD2. The V segment lost 1 base and the J segment 7 bases; nucleotides outside the gene matches: 1. Germline V gene data show CDR1 as LGHDT and CDR2 as YNNKEL (reference sequence). The CDR3 has 15 amino acids. The CDR3 here is CASSQGLAGGNEQFF. Written as DNA, the CDR3 is TGTGCCAGCAGCCAAGGACTAGCGGGGGGAAATGAGCAGTTCTTC.

The chain carries TRBV5-1 and TRBJ2-3; D is ambiguous. V was pared by 1 base and J by 0 bases, with 6 bases between. Germline CDR1 and CDR2: SGHRS and YFSETQ. The CDR3 totals 14 residues. The CDR3 region has the DNA TGCGCCAGCAGCTTGTCGCCGAGCACAGATACGCAGTATTTT. It yields the protein CASSLSPSTDTQYF.

This chain uses TRBV3-1 (or the pseudogene TRBV3-2) with TRBJ2-3; 11 bases align to TRBD2. The germline CDR1 and CDR2 sequences are LGHDT and YNNKEL (reference sequence). CDR3 length: 17 amino acids. Trimming cost V 8 bases and J 6 bases; bases outside gene matches: 16. The CDR3 loop is CASSFPVAGGPRDTQYF. DNA of the CDR3: TGTGCCAGCTCCTTCCCGGTAGCGGGGGGGCCACGGGATACGCAGTATTTT.

The chain links TRBV2 to TRBJ2-1, with a tentative D call TRBD2 (6 bases). Looked up from germline, CDR1 is SNHLY and CDR2 is FYNNEI. V lost 4 bases and J lost 7, with 8 bases in between. The CDR3 runs to 12 residues. The CDR3 DNA reads as TGTGCCAGCAGTGGAAGCGGGAATGAGCAGTTCTTC. It is translated as CASSGSGNEQFF. Full variable domain (rest looked up from reference TRBV2 and TRBJ2-1): EPEVTQTPSHQVTQMGQEVILRCVPISNHLYFYWYRQILGQKVEFLVSFYNNEISEKSEIFDDQFSVERPDGSNFTLKIRSTKLEDSAMYFCASSGSGNEQFFGPGTRLTVL.

V and J are TRBV9 and TRBJ1-6; D ambiguous. V was trimmed by 0 bases and J by 2 bases, leaving 3 bases between them. Germline V CDR1 and CDR2: SGDLS, YYNGEE. The CDR3 runs to 14 residues. Written as DNA, the CDR3 is TGTGCCAGCAGCGTAGACCCCTATAATTCACCCCTCCACTTT. Translation gives CASSVDPYNSPLHF.